The clone carrying this TCR beta chain was seen once. Assay: immunoSEQ multiplex PCR; the TCRdb copy retains only in-frame clones and omits some. Among 100,000 to 120,000 clones, roughly nine tenths were seen once, and the ten largest hold about 0.3%. The data belong to a study of OX40 agonist ivuxolimab in advanced cancers. This material consisted of CD4+ or CD8+ T cells sorted from blood, taken in a trial of the OX40 agonist ivuxolimab. This clonotype was obtained from an adult with an advanced solid tumor such as melanoma, head and neck, liver or kidney cancer.

The CDR3 spells CSVRRGGEQFF. DNA for the CDR3: TGCAGCGTTCGGCGGGGAGGGGAGCAGTTCTTC. V and J are TRBV29-1 and TRBJ2-1; 7 nucleotides agree with TRBD2. The germline gives CDR1 SQVTM, CDR2 ANQGSEA. With V trimmed by 5 bases and J by 10 bases, 5 bases remained unmatched. The CDR3 totals 11 residues.